The entry that follows covers one T cell receptor (beta chain) sequence. Participants were placed into cohorts based on the clinical history they reported. The CDR3 has 14 residues. CDR1 is SGHRS and CDR2 is YFSETQ in the germline V gene. Trimming took 0 bases from V and 3 from J; bases not matched to a gene: 1. This record comes from a study of blood T cell repertoires in COVID-19. Study context: The United States, Italy and Spain supplied acute and convalescent COVID-19 samples. In each case, the material was cDNA or gDNA derived from T cells, B-cell-depleted T cells, or PBMCs.

Per the original methods: Reference gene primers were amplified, and this amplification served to estimate nucleated cell counts. Data came from immunoSEQ multiplex PCR; TCRdb stores just in-frame clones and leaves some out. The D gene and trimming were derived from the DNA, and the V and J assignments and clone size from that table. The sample includes about 330,000 clones, 80% to 90% seen only once; the top ten take over 4.5%. J is TRBJ2-5 and V is TRBV5-1; 8 positions match TRBD2. Sequencing was done on a sample of PBMCs or T cells enriched from blood (not recorded which). This receptor was identified in a man aged 30 to 39 who had recovered from COVID-19. The CDR3, as DNA: TGCGCCAGCAGCTTGGCACTAGCGGAAGAGACCCAGTACTTC. Residues: CASSLALAEETQYF.